Listed below are T cell receptor beta chains from one sample, sequenced in a study of blood T cell repertoires in COVID-19. Data came from immunoSEQ multiplex PCR; TCRdb stores just in-frame clones and leaves some out. The sample shows 380,000 or so clones, roughly 87% of them seen only once. Sequencing was carried out using PBMCs or T cells enriched from blood (not recorded which). Receptor source: a woman aged 40 to 55 with acute COVID-19. The conserved cysteine and the conserved F or W are not part of the CDR3 here. D genes are given only for firm matches.

J,D,V,CDR3
TRBJ1-3,NA,TRBV24-1,ATIRVSSGNTIY
TRBJ2-7,TRBD2,TRBV5-4,ASTKNPAGIRSEQY
TRBJ1-2,TRBD1,TRBV3-1/TRBV3-2,ASSPGQGHGYT
TRBJ2-5,TRBD2,TRBV2,ASRGSPGTSGQETQY
TRBJ2-7,NA,TRBV19,ASSTTQGGVSYEQY
TRBJ2-2,TRBD2,TRBV5-4,ASSRAGGRGELF
TRBJ1-4,TRBD1,TRBV19,ASSIATRGMGKLF
TRBJ2-3,TRBD2,TRBV5-1,ASSPAGGADTQY
TRBJ1-2,NA,TRBV4-1,ASTLTRGANRTGGYT
TRBJ2-1,TRBD2,TRBV27,ASSLWGGSYNEQF
TRBJ2-2,NA,TRBV9,ASSVPPGGANTGELF
TRBJ1-5,NA,TRBV13,ASSSRVFGNQPQH
TRBJ1-6,NA,TRBV25-1,ASSEATGSHSPLH
TRBJ1-2,NA,TRBV7-8,ASSPIGESGYT
TRBJ1-5,TRBD1,TRBV27,ASSLRQGYQPQH
TRBJ1-2,NA,TRBV3-1/TRBV3-2,ASSHHLDKGFPRYGYT
TRBJ1-2,NA,TRBV19,ASSPKITNYGYT
TRBJ1-2,TRBD1,TRBV6-5,ASSPRDRPYGYT
TRBJ2-4,TRBD2,TRBV19,ASSIQSASGGVKNIQY
TRBJ1-5,NA,TRBV11-2,ASSLVAGRRNQPQH
TRBJ2-1,NA,TRBV3-1/TRBV3-2,ASSQESQDPYNEQF
TRBJ2-3,TRBD1,TRBV19,ASSIATGDGTDTQY
TRBJ2-3,TRBD2,TRBV2,ASSGSLAGGPRPDTQY
TRBJ2-5,NA,TRBV4-1,ASSYRLISPQETQY
TRBJ1-2,TRBD1,TRBV6-5,ASSYLNLGDSYGYT
TRBJ1-1,TRBD1,TRBV30,AWRTGVHPF
TRBJ1-2,TRBD1,TRBV3-1/TRBV3-2,ASSPDRGRNT
TRBJ1-2,TRBD1,TRBV9,ASSGTGTEGYT
TRBJ1-1,NA,TRBV18,ASSQGREEAF
TRBJ1-1,NA,TRBV18,ASSRLAVNTEAF
TRBJ1-2,TRBD1,TRBV5-1,ASSPGQGGGYT
TRBJ2-1,TRBD2,TRBV5-1,ASSLQRGAGNEQF
TRBJ2-7,NA,TRBV6-5,ASSQAGSPSYEQY
TRBJ1-5,TRBD1,TRBV27,ASRGTGLQPQH
TRBJ1-4,NA,TRBV5-4,ASSPGSGRANEKLF
TRBJ1-4,TRBD1,TRBV5-1,ASSPGQGGATNEKLF
TRBJ2-7,NA,TRBV20-1,SARQAYEQY
TRBJ2-5,NA,TRBV19,ASSNSNGETQY
TRBJ1-2,TRBD1,TRBV3-1/TRBV3-2,ASSHSGQGTYGYT
TRBJ1-5,NA,TRBV12-3/TRBV12-4,ASSVPNGQPQH
TRBJ1-2,NA,TRBV24-1,ATSDSLQVYGYT
TRBJ2-3,NA,TRBV19,ASRETVSTDTQY
TRBJ1-3,TRBD1,TRBV9,ASSAQGDGNTIY
TRBJ2-7,NA,TRBV19,ASSIPGPGGHEQY
TRBJ2-3,TRBD2,TRBV5-4,ASTFNSGGDTQY
TRBJ1-2,TRBD1,TRBV30,AWAGQGFPSYGYT
TRBJ2-5,NA,TRBV2,ASSAGQIQETQY
TRBJ1-5,NA,TRBV12-5,ASGLIRQGGGYSNQPQH
TRBJ1-5,NA,TRBV27,ASSLLLGTQPQH
TRBJ1-6,TRBD1,TRBV11-2,ASSPGTGWGSPLH
TRBJ2-7,NA,TRBV30,AWSVHRGGTTAGQY
TRBJ1-1,NA,TRBV14,ASSQQLQGFGTEAF
TRBJ1-6,NA,TRBV4-1,ASSFTGDSPLH
TRBJ1-3,NA,TRBV3-1/TRBV3-2,ASSQDWGDYGYTIY
TRBJ1-4,TRBD1,TRBV15,ATSREDRMNEKLF
TRBJ2-7,TRBD1,TRBV27,ASSLRRDRGPSYEQY
TRBJ2-5,TRBD2,TRBV19,ASSPGGTPGQETQY
TRBJ1-1,TRBD1,TRBV29-1,SVQGQGTEAF
TRBJ2-4,NA,TRBV6-1,ASSDGKVAKNIQY
TRBJ1-1,NA,TRBV29-1,SARLVEDTEAF